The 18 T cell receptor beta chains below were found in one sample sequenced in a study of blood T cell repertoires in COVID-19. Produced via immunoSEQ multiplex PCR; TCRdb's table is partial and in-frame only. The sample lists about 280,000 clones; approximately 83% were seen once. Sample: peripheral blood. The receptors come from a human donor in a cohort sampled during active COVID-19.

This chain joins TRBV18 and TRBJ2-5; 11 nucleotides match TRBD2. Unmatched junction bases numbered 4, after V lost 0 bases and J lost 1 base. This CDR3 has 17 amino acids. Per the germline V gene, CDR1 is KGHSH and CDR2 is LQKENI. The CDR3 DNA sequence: TGTGCCAGCTCACCACCGGGACTAGCGGCAATCCAAGAGACCCAGTACTTC. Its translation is CASSPPGLAAIQETQYF. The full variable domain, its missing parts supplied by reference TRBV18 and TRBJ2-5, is NAGVMQNPRHLVRRRGQEARLRCSPMKGHSHVYWYRQLPEEGLKFMVYLQKENIIDESGMPKERFSAEFPKEGPSILRIQQVVRGDSAAYFCASSPPGLAAIQETQYFGPGTRLLVL.

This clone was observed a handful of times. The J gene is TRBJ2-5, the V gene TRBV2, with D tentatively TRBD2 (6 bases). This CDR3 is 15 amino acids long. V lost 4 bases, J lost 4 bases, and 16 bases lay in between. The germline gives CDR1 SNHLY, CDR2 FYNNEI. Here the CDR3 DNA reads TGTGCCAGCAGTGGGCTGGGCGGGATTGGAGAGACCCAGTACTTC. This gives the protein CASSGLGGIGETQYF. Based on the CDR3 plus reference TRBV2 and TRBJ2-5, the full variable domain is EPEVTQTPSHQVTQMGQEVILRCVPISNHLYFYWYRQILGQKVEFLVSFYNNEISEKSEIFDDQFSVERPDGSNFTLKIRSTKLEDSAMYFCASSGLGGIGETQYFGPGTRLLVL.

The CDR3 nucleotides are TGTGCCAGTAGCATCCGGGTCTCCAATGAGCAGTTCTTC. As protein: CASSIRVSNEQFF. The chain employs TRBV19 and TRBJ2-1; D remains unclear. The CDR3 runs to 13 residues. Germline CDR1 LNHDA, CDR2 SQIVND (reference sequence). The V gene lost 6 bases and the J gene lost 6 bases, with 12 bases spanning the gap.

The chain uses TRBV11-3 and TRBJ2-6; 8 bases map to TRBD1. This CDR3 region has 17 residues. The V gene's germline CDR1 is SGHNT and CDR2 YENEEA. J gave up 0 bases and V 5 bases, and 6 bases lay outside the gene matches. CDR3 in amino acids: CASSPGQGSSGANVLTF. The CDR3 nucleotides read TGTGCCAGCAGCCCTGGACAGGGTAGCTCTGGGGCCAACGTCCTGACTTTC.

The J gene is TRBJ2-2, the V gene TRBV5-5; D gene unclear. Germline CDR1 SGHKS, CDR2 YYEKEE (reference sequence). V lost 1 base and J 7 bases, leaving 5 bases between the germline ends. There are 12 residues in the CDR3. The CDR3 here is CASSLLDGELFF. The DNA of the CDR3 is TGTGCCAGCAGCTTGTTAGACGGGGAGCTGTTTTTT.

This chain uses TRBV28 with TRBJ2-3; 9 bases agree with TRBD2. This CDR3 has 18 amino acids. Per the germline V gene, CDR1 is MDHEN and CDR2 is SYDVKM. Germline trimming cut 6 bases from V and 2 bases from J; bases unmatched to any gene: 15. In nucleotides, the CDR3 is TGTGCCAGCAGGCCGAAAACTCGCGGGAGGGCTTTCACAGATACGCAGTATTTT. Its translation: CASRPKTRGRAFTDTQYF.

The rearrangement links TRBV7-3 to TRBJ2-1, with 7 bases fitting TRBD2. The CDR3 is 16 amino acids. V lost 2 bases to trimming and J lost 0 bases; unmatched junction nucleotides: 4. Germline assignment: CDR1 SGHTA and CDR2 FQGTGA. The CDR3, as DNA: TGTGCCAGCAGCTTAGAGGGCGGGAGCTCCTACAATGAGCAGTTCTTC. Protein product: CASSLEGGSSYNEQFF.

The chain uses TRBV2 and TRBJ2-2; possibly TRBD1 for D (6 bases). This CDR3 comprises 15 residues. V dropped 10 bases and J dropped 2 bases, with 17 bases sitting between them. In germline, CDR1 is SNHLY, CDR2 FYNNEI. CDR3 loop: CAITTGSVNTGELFF. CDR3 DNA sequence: TGTGCCATAACGACAGGAAGCGTCAACACCGGGGAGCTGTTTTTT.

Here the CDR3 DNA reads TGCGCCAGCAGCTTGGAAGCGGGTGGATCCTACGAGCAGTACTTC. This gives the protein CASSLEAGGSYEQYF. The V gene is TRBV5-1, the J gene TRBJ2-7; maybe TRBD2 (6 bases). Germline-derived CDR1 and CDR2 are SGHRS and YFSETQ. V was shortened by 0 bases and J by 1 base, with 11 bases between the two germline ends. The CDR3 contains 15 residues.

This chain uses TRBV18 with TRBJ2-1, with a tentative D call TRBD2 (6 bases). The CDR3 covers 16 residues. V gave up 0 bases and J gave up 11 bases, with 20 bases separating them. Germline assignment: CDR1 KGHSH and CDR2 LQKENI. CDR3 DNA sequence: TGTGCCAGCTCACCACCATTTCTAGCCGGAGGGCAACAGCAGTTCTTC. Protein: CASSPPFLAGGQQQFF.

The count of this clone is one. The CDR3 DNA reads TGCGCCAGCAGCCCCCATACTCTGGGCGGGAGCTACACCTTC. It yields the protein CASSPHTLGGSYTF. The V and J genes are TRBV4-1 and TRBJ1-2; no firm D call. With 4 bases removed from V and 9 bases from J, the gap between germline ends came to 18 bases. CDR1 and CDR2 from the germline V gene are MGHRA and YSYEKL. The CDR3 covers 14 residues.

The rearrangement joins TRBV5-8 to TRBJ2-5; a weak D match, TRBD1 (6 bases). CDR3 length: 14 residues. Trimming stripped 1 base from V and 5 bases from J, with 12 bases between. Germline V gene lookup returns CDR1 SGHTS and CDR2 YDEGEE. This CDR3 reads CASSLTGSRETQYF. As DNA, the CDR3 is TGTGCCAGCAGCTTGACAGGGTCTCGGGAGACCCAGTACTTC. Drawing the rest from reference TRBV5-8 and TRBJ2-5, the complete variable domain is EAGVTQSPTHLIKTRGQQATLRCSPISGHTSVYWYQQALGLGLQFLLWYDEGEERNRGNFPPRFSGRQFPNYSSELNVNALELEDSALYLCASSLTGSRETQYFGPGTRLLVL.

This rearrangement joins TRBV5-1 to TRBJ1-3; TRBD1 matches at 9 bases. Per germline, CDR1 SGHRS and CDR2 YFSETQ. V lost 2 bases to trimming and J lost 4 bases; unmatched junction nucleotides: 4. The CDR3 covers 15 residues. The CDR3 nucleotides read TGCGCCAGCAGCTTACAGGGGGCTTTCGGAAACACCATATATTTT. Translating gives CASSLQGAFGNTIYF.

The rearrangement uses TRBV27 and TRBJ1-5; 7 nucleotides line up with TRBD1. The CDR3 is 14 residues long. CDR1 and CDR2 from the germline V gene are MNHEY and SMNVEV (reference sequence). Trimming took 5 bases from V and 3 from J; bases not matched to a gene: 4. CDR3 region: CASSLDRDNQPQHF. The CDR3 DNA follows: TGTGCCAGCAGTCTTGACAGGGACAATCAGCCCCAGCATTTT.

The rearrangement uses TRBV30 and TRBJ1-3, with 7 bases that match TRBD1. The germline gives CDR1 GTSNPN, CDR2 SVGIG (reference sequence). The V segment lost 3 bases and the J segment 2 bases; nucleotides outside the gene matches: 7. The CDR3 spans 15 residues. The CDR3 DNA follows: TGTGCCTGGAGAACAGGGGTCATGGCTGGAAACACCATATATTTT. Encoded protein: CAWRTGVMAGNTIYF.

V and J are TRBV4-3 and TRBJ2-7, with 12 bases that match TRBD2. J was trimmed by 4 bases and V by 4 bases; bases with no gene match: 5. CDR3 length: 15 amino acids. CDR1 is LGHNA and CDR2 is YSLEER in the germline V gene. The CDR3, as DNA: TGCGCCAGCAGCCTCGTCACTAGCGGGAGGTACGAGCAGTACTTC. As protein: CASSLVTSGRYEQYF.

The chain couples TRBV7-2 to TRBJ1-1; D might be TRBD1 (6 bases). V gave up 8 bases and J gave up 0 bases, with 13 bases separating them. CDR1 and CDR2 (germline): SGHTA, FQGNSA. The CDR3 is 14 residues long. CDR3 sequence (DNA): TGTGCCAGCGGCAGGGGCAATCTGAACACTGAAGCTTTCTTT. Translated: CASGRGNLNTEAFF. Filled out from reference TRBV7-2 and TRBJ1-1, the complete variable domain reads GAGVSQSPSNKVTEKGKDVELRCDPISGHTALYWYRQSLGQGLEFLIYFQGNSAPDKSGLPSDRFSAERTGGSVSTLTIQRTQQEDSAVYLCASGRGNLNTEAFFGQGTRLTVV.

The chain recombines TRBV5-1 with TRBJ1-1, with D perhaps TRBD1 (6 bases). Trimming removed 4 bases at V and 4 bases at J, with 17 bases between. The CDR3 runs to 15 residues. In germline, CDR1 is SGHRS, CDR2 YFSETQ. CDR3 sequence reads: CASSPGHPAGTEAFF. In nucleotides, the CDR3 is TGCGCCAGCAGCCCGGGACACCCTGCGGGCACTGAAGCTTTCTTT.